This T cell receptor (beta chain) was captured by sequencing in a study of blood T cells in healthy people across ages. To note about this clonotype: Its antigen is not identified.

The study isolated at least 6.5 million PBMCs from each sample. Study-wide points: Strong correlation was found linking TCR beta diversity to naive T cell percentage.

Primed by a sample-barcoded 5' primer and a J-beta primer mix, a second PCR proceeded for 7 to 11 cycles. TCRdb independently ran MiXCR on the 5' RACE reads; one entry per CDR3 protein. The table shows approximately 1,000,000 distinct CDR3 sequences, with 35% to 45% occurring only once. Sequences were obtained from blood. The source is a man younger than 30 in good health.

The CDR3 reads CASSEAKASLGTQYF. The CDR3 region has the DNA TGTGCCAGCAGTGAAGCTAAGGCTAGCTTAGGGACCCAGTACTTC. This chain connects TRBV2 to TRBJ2-5; perhaps TRBD2 as D (5 bases). Germline CDR1 and CDR2: SNHLY and FYNNEI. The CDR3 sequence is 15 residues long. V was shortened by 0 bases and J by 7 bases, with 15 bases between the two germline ends.